This TCR beta chain appears in the sequencing data of a study of blood T cells in healthy people across ages. CDR1 MGHDK and CDR2 SYGVNS come from the germline V gene. The CDR3 has 14 amino acids. Healthy Russian Caucasian donors spanned ages about 6 to 100 years. Primed by a sample-barcoded 5' primer and a J-beta primer mix, a second PCR proceeded for roughly 6 to 12 cycles. Carrying 12 random nucleotides, a template-switch adaptor labeled each individual cDNA molecule. TCRdb passed the 5' RACE reads through MiXCR, listing each CDR3 protein once. The sample lists hundreds of thousands of distinct CDR3 sequences, 25% to 30% seen once, with about 30% in the top ten. With regard to this clonotype: Its antigen is not identified.

General study points: Unknown CMV status may confound age-related changes in expanded clones.

This receptor was taken from a woman in her seventies in good health. The chain couples TRBV25-1 to TRBJ2-5; possibly TRBD1 for D (6 bases). The end of the DNA aligns better with TRBJ2-1, so the J call may be wrong. The specimen sequenced was blood. CDR3 region: CASSDLRDNNEQFF. The CDR3 nucleotides read TGTGCCAGCAGTGACCTCCGGGACAACAATGAGCAGTTCTTC.